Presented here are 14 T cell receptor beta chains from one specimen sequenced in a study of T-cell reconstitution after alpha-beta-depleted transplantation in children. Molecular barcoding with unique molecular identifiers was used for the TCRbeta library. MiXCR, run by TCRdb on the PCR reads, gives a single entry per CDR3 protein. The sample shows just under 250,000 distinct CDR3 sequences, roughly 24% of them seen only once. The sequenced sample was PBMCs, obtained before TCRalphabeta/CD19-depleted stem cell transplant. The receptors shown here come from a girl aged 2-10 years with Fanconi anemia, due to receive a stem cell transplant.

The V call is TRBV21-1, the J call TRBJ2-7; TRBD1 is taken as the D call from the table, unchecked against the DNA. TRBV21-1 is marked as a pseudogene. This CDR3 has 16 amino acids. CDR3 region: CASSKQARGSSYEQYF. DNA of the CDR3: TGTGCCAGCAGCAAACAGGCCAGGGGGAGCTCCTACGAGCAGTACTTC.

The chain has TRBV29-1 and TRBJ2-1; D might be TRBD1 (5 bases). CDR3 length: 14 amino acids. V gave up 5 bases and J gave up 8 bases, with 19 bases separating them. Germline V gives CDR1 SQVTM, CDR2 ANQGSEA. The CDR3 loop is CSVPALQVRDEQFF. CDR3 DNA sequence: TGCAGCGTTCCCGCCTTACAGGTTCGGGATGAGCAGTTCTTC.

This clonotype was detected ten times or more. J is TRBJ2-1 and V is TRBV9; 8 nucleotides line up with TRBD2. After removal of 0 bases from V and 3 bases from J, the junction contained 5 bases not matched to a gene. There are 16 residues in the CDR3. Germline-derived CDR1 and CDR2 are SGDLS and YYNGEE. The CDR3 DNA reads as TGTGCCAGCAGCGTAGATACTAGCGGTATCTACAATGAGCAGTTCTTC. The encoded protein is CASSVDTSGIYNEQFF.

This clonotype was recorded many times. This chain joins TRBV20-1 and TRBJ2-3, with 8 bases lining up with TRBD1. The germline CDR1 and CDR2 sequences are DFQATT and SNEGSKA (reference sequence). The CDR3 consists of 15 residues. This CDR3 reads CSGRTGTRTPDTQYF. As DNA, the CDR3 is TGCAGCGGCCGGACAGGGACGAGGACCCCAGATACGCAGTATTTT.

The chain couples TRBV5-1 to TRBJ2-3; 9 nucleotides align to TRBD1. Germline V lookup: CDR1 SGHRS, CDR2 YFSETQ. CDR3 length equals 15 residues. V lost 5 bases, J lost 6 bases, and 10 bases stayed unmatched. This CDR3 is CASRRDRVGYDTQYF. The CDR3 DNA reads TGCGCCAGCAGGCGGGACAGGGTGGGGTATGATACGCAGTATTTT. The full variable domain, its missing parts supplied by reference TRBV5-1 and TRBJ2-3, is KAGVTQTPRYLIKTRGQQVTLSCSPISGHRSVSWYQQTPGQGLQFLFEYFSETQRNKGNFPGRFSGRQFSNSRSEMNVSTLELGDSALYLCASRRDRVGYDTQYFGPGTRLTVL.

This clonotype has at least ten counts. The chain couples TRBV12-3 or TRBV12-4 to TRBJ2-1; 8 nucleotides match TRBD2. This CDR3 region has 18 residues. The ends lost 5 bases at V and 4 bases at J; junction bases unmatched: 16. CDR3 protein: CASSPAGGAGAWYNEQFF. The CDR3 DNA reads TGTGCCAGCAGTCCCGCGGGTGGAGCGGGAGCGTGGTACAATGAGCAGTTCTTC.

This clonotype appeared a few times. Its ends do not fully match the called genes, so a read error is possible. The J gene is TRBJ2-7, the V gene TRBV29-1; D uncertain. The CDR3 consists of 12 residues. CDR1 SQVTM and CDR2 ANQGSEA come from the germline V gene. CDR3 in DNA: TGCAGCGTTGGTCAGCCCCCCTATGAGCAGTACTTC. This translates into CSVGQPPYEQYF.

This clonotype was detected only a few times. This CDR3 reads CSVPSMDSYGYTF. The CDR3 nucleotides are TGCAGCGTACCATCGATGGACAGCTATGGCTACACCTTC. This rearrangement joins TRBV29-1 to TRBJ1-2; possible D gene TRBD1, 6 bases. There are 13 residues in the CDR3. Per the germline V gene, CDR1 is SQVTM and CDR2 is ANQGSEA. Trimming removed 6 bases from V and 4 bases from J, with 15 bases in between.

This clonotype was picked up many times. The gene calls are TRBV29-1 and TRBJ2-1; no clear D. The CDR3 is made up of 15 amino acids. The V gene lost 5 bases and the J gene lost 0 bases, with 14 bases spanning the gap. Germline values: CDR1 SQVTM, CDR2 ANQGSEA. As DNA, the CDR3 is TGCAGCGTTCCAACATTCTCTAGCTCCTACAATGAGCAGTTCTTC. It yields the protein CSVPTFSSSYNEQFF.

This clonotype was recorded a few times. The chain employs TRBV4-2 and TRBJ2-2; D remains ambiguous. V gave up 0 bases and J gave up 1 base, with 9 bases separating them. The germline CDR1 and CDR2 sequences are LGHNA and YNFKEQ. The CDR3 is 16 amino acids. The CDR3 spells CASSQDLTRNTGELFF. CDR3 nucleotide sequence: TGTGCCAGCAGCCAAGATTTGACTCGGAACACCGGGGAGCTGTTTTTT.

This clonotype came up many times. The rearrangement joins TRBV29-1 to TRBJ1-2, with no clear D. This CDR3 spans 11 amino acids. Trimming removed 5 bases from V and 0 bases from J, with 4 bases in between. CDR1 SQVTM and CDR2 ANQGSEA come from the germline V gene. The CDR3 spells CSVPANYGYTF. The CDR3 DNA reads TGCAGCGTTCCTGCTAACTATGGCTACACCTTC.

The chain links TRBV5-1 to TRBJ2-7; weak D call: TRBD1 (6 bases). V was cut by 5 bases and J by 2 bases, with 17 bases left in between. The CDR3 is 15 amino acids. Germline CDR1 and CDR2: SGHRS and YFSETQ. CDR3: CASSDVRTATYEQYF. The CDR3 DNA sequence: TGCGCCAGCAGTGATGTGCGGACAGCCACCTACGAGCAGTACTTC.

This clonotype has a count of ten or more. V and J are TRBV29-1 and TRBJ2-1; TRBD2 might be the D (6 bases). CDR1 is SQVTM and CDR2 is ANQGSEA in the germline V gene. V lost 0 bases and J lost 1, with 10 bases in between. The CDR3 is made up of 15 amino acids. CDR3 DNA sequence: TGCAGCGTTGAAGACCTACGGGGGTCCTACAATGAGCAGTTCTTC. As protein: CSVEDLRGSYNEQFF.

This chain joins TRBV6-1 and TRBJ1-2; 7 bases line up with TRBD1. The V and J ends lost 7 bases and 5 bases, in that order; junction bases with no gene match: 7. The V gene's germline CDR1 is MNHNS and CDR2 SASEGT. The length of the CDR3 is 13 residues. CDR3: CASIIQGEYGYTF. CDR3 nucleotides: TGTGCCAGCATCATCCAGGGGGAATATGGCTACACCTTC.